This T cell receptor (beta chain) was obtained from a study of cytomegalovirus exposure and HLA in healthy donors. Study in general: In a later analysis, it was reported that the roughly 120 validation repertoires had been produced on the same platform as the roughly 700 repertoires belonging to the first cohort. Notes on the study in general: A subsequent analysis found that TCR clusters from the first cohort also tended to co-occur in the approximately 120 validation repertoires, with 90% to 95% of cluster scores above 0. Most TCR sequences were uncommon, yet certain public TCRs appeared in many donors.

The repertoire was sequenced with immunoSEQ multiplex PCR; TCRdb's copy has only in-frame clones and lacks some. The sample consists of about 73,000 clones, 70% to 90% of them appearing once. The germline gives CDR1 SGHTS, CDR2 YDEGEE. The CDR3 is 15 residues long. Losses at the gene ends were 4 bases for V and 3 bases for J; bases not matched to a gene: 6. About this clone: Its target is unknown.

The sequence was collected from a woman aged 18 to 35 in good health and CMV-seropositive. Sequencing input: PBMCs. This chain uses TRBV5-8 with TRBJ1-5, with 8 bases fitting TRBD1. CDR3 in amino acids: CASSQTGAYNQPQHF. CDR3 sequence (DNA): TGTGCCAGCAGCCAGACAGGGGCCTACAATCAGCCCCAGCATTTT. Using reference TRBV5-8 and TRBJ1-5 for the parts outside the CDR3, the full variable domain is EAGVTQSPTHLIKTRGQQATLRCSPISGHTSVYWYQQALGLGLQFLLWYDEGEERNRGNFPPRFSGRQFPNYSSELNVNALELEDSALYLCASSQTGAYNQPQHFGDGTRLSIL.